The subject of this entry is one TCR beta chain. Original processing notes: Nucleated cell counts were estimated from reference gene primer amplification. Libraries were prepared by immunoSEQ multiplex PCR; TCRdb keeps only in-frame clonotypes and omits some of them. The D gene and trimming were derived from the DNA, and the V and J assignments and clone size from that table. The repertoire holds more than 20,000 clones, with around 87% as singletons. This record comes from a study of blood T cell repertoires in COVID-19. Study in general: COVID-19 samples collected from the United States, Italy and Spain covered acute and convalescent phases. Sources were T cells, B-cell-depleted T cells, or PBMCs; the material itself was cDNA or gDNA.

The CDR3 loop spans 14 amino acids. From germline, CDR1 is SGHDN and CDR2 FVKESK. V lost 4 bases, J lost 7 bases, and 2 bases stayed unmatched. The sequencing input was peripheral blood. The TCR comes from an older woman with active COVID-19. The genes are TRBV14 and TRBJ2-1, with 12 bases matching TRBD2. The CDR3 reads CASSRLAGVNEQFF. In nucleotides, the CDR3 is TGTGCCAGCAGCCGACTAGCGGGAGTTAATGAGCAGTTCTTC.